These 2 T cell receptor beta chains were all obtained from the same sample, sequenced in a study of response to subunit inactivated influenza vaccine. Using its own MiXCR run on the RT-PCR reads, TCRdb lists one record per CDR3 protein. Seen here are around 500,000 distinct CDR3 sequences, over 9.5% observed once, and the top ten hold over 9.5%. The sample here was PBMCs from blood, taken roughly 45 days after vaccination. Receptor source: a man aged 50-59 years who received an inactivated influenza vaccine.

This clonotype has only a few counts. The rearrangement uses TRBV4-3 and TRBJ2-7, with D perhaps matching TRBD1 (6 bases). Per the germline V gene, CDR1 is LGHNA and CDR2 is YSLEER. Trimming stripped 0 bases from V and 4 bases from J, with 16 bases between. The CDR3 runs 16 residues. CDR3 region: CASSQEDTGTIYEQYF. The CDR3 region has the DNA TGCGCCAGCAGCCAAGAGGACACCGGGACAATTTACGAGCAGTACTTC.

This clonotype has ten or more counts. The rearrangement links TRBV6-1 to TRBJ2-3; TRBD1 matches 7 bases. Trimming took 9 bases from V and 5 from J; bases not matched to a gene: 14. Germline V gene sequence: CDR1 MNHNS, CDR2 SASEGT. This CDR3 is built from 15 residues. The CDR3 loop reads CASRGLALGGDTQYF. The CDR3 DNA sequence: TGTGCCAGTAGGGGGCTAGCACTTGGGGGAGATACGCAGTATTTT.